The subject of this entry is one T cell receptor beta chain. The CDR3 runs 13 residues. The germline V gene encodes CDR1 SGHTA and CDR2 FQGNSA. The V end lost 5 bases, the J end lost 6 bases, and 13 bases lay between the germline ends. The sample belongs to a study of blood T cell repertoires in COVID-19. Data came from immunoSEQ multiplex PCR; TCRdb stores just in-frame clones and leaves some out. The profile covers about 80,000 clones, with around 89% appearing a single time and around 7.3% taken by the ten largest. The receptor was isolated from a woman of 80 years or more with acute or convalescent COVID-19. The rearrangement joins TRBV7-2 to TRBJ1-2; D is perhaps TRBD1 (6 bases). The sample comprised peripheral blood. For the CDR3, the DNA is TGTGCCAGCAGCCTTTTTGGGGGCGATGGCTACACCTTC. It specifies CASSLFGGDGYTF.